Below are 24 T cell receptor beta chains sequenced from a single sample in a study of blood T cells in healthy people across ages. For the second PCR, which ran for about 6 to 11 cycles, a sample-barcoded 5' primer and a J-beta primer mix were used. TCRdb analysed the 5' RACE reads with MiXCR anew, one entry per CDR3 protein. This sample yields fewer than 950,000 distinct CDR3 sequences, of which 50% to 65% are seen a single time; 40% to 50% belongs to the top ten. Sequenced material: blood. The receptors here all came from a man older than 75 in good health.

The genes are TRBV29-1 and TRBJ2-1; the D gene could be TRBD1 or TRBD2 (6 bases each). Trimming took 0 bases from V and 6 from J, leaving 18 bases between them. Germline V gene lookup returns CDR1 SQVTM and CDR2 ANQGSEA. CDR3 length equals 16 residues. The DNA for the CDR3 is TGCAGCGTTGAAGACACTTTTTCCGGGGGCCTCAATGAGCAGTTCTTC. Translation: CSVEDTFSGGLNEQFF.

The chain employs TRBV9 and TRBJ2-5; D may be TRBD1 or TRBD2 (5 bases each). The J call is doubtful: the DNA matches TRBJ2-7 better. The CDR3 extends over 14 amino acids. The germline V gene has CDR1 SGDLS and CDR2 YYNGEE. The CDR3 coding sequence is TGTGCCAGCTCCCCCGGGCAGACGGGGCACGAGCAGTACTTC. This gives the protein CASSPGQTGHEQYF.

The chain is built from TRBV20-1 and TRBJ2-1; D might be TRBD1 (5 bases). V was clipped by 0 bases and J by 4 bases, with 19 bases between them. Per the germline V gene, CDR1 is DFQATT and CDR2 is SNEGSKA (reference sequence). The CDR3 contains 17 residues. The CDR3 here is CSARDTLRAQWYNEQFF. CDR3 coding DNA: TGCAGTGCTAGAGATACCCTCAGGGCCCAGTGGTACAATGAGCAGTTCTTC.

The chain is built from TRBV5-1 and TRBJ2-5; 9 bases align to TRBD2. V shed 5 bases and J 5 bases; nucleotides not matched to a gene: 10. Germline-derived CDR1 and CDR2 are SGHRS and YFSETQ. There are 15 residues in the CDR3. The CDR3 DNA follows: TGCGCCAGCAGACTAGCGGGTTGGGAGCTGGAGACCCAGTACTTC. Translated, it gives CASRLAGWELETQYF.

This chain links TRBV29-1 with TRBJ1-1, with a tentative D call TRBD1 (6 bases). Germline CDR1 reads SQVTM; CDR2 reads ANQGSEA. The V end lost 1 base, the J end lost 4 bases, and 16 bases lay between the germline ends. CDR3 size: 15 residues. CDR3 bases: TGCAGCGTTGAAGGGCCCCTCCAGGGGTCCACTGAAGCTTTCTTT. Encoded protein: CSVEGPLQGSTEAFF.

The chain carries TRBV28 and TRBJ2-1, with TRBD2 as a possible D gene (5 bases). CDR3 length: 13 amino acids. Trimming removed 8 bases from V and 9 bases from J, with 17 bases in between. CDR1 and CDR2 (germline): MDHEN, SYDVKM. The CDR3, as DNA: TGTGCCAGCTCCCTACTCGGGGAGACTGAGCAGTTCTTC. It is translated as CASSLLGETEQFF.

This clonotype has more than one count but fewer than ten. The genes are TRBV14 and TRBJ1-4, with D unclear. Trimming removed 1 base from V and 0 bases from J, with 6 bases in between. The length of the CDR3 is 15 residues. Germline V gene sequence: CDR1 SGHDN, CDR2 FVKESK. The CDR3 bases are TGTGCCAGCAGCCAAGGCGGGGCAACTAATGAAAAACTGTTTTTT. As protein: CASSQGGATNEKLFF.

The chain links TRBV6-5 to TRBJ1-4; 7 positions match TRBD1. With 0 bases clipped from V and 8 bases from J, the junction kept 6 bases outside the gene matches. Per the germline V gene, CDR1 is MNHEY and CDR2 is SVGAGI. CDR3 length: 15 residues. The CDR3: CASSYSTGSVEKLFF. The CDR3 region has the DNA TGTGCCAGCAGTTACTCGACAGGGTCGGTCGAAAAACTGTTTTTT.

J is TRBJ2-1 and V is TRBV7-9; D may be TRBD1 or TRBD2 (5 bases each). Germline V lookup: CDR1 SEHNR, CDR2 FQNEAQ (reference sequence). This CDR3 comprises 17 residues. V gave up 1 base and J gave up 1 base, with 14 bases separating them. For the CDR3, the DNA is TGTGCCAGCAGCTTAGTGACAGCGGTCGTTTCCTACAATGAGCAGTTCTTC. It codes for CASSLVTAVVSYNEQFF.

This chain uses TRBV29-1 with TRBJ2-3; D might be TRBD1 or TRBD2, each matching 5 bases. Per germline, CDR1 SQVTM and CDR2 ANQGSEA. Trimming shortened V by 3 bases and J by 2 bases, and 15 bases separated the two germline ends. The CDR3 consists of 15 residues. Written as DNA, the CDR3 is TGCAGCGTTGACCGGGACGGGTGGTACACAGATACGCAGTATTTT. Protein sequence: CSVDRDGWYTDTQYF.

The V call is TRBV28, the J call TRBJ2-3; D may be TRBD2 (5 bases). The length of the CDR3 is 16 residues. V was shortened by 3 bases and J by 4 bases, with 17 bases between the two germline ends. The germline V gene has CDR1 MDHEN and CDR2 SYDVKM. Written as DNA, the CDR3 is TGTGCCAGCAGTTTCCGTGCCAGGAGGTTCGCAGATACGCAGTATTTT. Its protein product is CASSFRARRFADTQYF.

As DNA, the CDR3 is TGTGCCAGCAGCCGGACCGCCGGGACAGTCCCCTCTGGGGCCAACGTCCTGACTTTC. Residues: CASSRTAGTVPSGANVLTF. V is TRBV7-3 and J is TRBJ2-6; TRBD1 agrees at 7 bases. The CDR3 is 19 amino acids. Unmatched junction bases numbered 13, after V lost 5 bases and J lost 0 bases. The V gene's germline CDR1 is SGHTA and CDR2 FQGTGA.

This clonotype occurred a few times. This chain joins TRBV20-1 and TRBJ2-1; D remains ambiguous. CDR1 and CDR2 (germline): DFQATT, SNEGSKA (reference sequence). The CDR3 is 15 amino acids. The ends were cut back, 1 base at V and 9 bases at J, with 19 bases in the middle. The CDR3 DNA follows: TGCAGTGCTAGAGCCATTAGTGCCGGGTTTGGTGAGCAGTTCTTC. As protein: CSARAISAGFGEQFF.

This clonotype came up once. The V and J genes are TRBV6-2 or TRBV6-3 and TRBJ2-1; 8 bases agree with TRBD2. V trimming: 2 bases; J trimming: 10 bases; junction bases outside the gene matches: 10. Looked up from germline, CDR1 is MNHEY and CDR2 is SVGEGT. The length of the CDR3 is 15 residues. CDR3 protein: CASSYVVRGVWEQFF. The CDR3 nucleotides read TGTGCCAGCAGTTACGTGGTGCGGGGGGTATGGGAGCAGTTCTTC.

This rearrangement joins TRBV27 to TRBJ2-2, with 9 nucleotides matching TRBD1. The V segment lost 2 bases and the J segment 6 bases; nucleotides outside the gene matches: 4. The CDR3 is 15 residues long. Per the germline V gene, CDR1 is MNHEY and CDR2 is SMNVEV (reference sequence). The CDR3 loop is CASSLEDRGAGELFF. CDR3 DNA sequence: TGTGCCAGCAGTTTAGAGGACAGGGGTGCCGGGGAGCTGTTTTTT.

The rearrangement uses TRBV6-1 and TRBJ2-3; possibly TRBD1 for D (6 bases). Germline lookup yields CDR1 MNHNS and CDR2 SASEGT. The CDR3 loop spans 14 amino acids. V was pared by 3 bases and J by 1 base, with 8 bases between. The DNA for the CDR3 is TGTGCCAGCAGTGATTGGGGGCGCACAGATACGCAGTATTTT. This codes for CASSDWGRTDTQYF.

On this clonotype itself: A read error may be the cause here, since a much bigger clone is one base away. CDR3 residues: CTSSPQGNLAKNIQYF. CDR3 sequence (DNA): TGCACCAGCAGCCCTCAGGGGAATCTAGCCAAAAACATTCAGTACTTC. The chain carries TRBV5-1 and TRBJ2-4; TRBD1 might be the D (6 bases). CDR3 length: 16 residues. Germline lookup yields CDR1 SGHRS and CDR2 YFSETQ.

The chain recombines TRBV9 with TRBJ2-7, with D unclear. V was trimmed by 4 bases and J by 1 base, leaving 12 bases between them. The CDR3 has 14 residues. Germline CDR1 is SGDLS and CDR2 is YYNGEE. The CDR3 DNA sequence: TGTGCCAGCAGCTATGGGGTAGATTCCTACGAGCAGTACTTC. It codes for CASSYGVDSYEQYF.

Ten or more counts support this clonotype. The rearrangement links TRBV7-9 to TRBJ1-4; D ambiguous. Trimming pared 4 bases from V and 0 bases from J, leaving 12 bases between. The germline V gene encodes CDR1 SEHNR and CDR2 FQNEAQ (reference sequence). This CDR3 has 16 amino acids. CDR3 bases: TGTGCCAGCAGCTCCTTCGGGAGCGCAACTAATGAAAAACTGTTTTTT. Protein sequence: CASSSFGSATNEKLFF.

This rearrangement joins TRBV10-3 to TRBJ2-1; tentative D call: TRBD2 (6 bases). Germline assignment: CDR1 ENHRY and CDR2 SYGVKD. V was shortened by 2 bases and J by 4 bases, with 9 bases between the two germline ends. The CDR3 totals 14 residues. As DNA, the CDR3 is TGTGCCATCAGTGAGACGGGAGTGTACAATGAGCAGTTCTTC. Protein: CAISETGVYNEQFF.

The CDR3 DNA reads TGTGCCAGCAGCGTAGCGGGAGCTGTCGAGCAGTACTTC. It codes for CASSVAGAVEQYF. This chain connects TRBV9 to TRBJ2-7, with D possibly matching TRBD2 (6 bases). Deletions cut 0 bases from V and 6 bases from J, with 10 bases between. This CDR3 comprises 13 residues. Per the germline V gene, CDR1 is SGDLS and CDR2 is YYNGEE. Drawing the rest from reference TRBV9 and TRBJ2-7, the complete variable domain is DSGVTQTPKHLITATGQRVTLRCSPRSGDLSVYWYQQSLDQGLQFLIQYYNGEERAKGNILERFSAQQFPDLHSELNLSSLELGDSALYFCASSVAGAVEQYFGPGTRLTVT.

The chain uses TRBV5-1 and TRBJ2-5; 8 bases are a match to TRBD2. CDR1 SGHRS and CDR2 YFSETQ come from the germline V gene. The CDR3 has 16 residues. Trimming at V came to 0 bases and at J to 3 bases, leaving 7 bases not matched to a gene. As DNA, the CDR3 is TGCGCCAGCAGCTTGGCTTCGGGAGGGCCGGAAGAGACCCAGTACTTC. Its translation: CASSLASGGPEETQYF. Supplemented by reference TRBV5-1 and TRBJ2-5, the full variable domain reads KAGVTQTPRYLIKTRGQQVTLSCSPISGHRSVSWYQQTPGQGLQFLFEYFSETQRNKGNFPGRFSGRQFSNSRSEMNVSTLELGDSALYLCASSLASGGPEETQYFGPGTRLLVL.

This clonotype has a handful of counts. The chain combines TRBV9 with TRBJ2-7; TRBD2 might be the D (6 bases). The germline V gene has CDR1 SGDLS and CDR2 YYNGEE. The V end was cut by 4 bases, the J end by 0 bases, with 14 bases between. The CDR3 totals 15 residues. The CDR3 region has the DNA TGTGCCAGCAGCCCCGGGGGAGACCCCTCCTACGAGCAGTACTTC. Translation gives CASSPGGDPSYEQYF.

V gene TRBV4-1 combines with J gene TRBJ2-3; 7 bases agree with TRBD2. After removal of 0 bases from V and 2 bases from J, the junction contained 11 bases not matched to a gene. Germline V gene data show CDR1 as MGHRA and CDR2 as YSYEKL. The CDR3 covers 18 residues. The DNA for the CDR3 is TGCGCCAGCAGCCAAGAGGTGGAAAGCGGGGTCCTCACAGATACGCAGTATTTT. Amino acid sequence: CASSQEVESGVLTDTQYF.